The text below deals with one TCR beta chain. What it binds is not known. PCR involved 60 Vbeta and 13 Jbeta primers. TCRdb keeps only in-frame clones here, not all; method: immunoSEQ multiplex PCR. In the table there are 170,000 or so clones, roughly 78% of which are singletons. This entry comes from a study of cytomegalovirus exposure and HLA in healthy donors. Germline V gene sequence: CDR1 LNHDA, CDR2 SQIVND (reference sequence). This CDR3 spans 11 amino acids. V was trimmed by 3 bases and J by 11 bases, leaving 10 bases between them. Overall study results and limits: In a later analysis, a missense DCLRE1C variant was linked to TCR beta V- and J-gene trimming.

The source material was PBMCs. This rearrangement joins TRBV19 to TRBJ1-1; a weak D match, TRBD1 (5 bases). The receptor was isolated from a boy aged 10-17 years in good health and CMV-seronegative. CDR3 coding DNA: TGTGCCAGTAGTATCTCCAGGGTTGCTTTCTTT. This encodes CASSISRVAFF.